The 25 T cell receptor beta chains below were found in one sample sequenced in a study of response to subunit inactivated influenza vaccine. TCRdb itself ran the RT-PCR reads through MiXCR, one entry per CDR3 protein. The data hold 300,000 to 350,000 distinct CDR3 sequences, with 21% observed a single time. The sequences come from PBMCs from blood, collected approximately 22 months after vaccination. These receptors were taken from a man between 50 and 69 years old who received an inactivated influenza vaccine.

V usage is TRBV6-6 and J usage is TRBJ1-5; D gene ambiguous. CDR1 is MNHNY, CDR2 SVGAGI, per germline (reference sequence). Trimming removed 6 bases from V and 2 bases from J, with 8 bases in between. CDR3 size: 13 residues. This chain's CDR3 is CASRAWGNQPQHF. Written as DNA, the CDR3 is TGTGCCAGCAGGGCCTGGGGCAATCAGCCCCAGCATTTT.

This clonotype was counted between two and nine times. J is TRBJ1-5 and V is TRBV10-3; 8 bases line up with TRBD1. The CDR3 consists of 15 residues. Germline V lookup: CDR1 ENHRY, CDR2 SYGVKD. V lost 11 bases to trimming and J lost 0 bases; unmatched junction nucleotides: 9. The CDR3 DNA follows: TGTGCCGCCAAGGACAGGGAAGGTAGCAATCAGCCCCAGCATTTT. It codes for CAAKDREGSNQPQHF.

The V and J genes are TRBV4-1 and TRBJ1-1, with D possibly being TRBD1 (6 bases). CDR3 length: 16 amino acids. Trimming shortened V by 4 bases and J by 0 bases, and 15 bases separated the two germline ends. Germline CDR1 is MGHRA and CDR2 is YSYEKL. The CDR3 is CASSPGTTRLNTEAFF. The CDR3 DNA reads TGCGCCAGCAGCCCCGGGACAACCAGACTGAACACTGAAGCTTTCTTT.

This sequence joins TRBV15 and TRBJ2-3, with D possibly TRBD2 on 6 matching bases. V gave up 3 bases and J gave up 0 bases, with 13 bases separating them. This CDR3 contains 16 residues. In germline, CDR1 is LNHNV, CDR2 YYDKDF (reference sequence). As DNA, the CDR3 is TGTGCCACCAGCAGGGGAAGCGGGTCGAGCACAGATACGCAGTATTTT. Translating gives CATSRGSGSSTDTQYF.

V and J are TRBV9 and TRBJ1-2, with D tentatively TRBD1 (6 bases). This CDR3 contains 14 residues. CDR1 and CDR2 from the germline V gene are SGDLS and YYNGEE. Trimming shortened V by 0 bases and J by 4 bases, and 10 bases separated the two germline ends. The CDR3 bases are TGTGCCAGCAGCGTAGACAGGGTCCCCTATGGCTACACCTTC. Translated, it gives CASSVDRVPYGYTF. The variable domain in full, with the rest retrieved from reference TRBV9 and TRBJ1-2, is DSGVTQTPKHLITATGQRVTLRCSPRSGDLSVYWYQQSLDQGLQFLIQYYNGEERAKGNILERFSAQQFPDLHSELNLSSLELGDSALYFCASSVDRVPYGYTFGSGTRLTVV.

This clonotype appeared a few times. This chain connects TRBV2 to TRBJ2-7, with D unresolved. The CDR3 covers 11 residues. V shed 8 bases and J shed 2 bases, with 7 bases lying between them. In germline, CDR1 is SNHLY, CDR2 FYNNEI. CDR3 amino acids: CASCGAYEQYF. For the CDR3, the DNA is TGTGCCAGCTGTGGGGCCTACGAGCAGTACTTC. Variable domain in full (rest from reference TRBV2 and TRBJ2-7): EPEVTQTPSHQVTQMGQEVILRCVPISNHLYFYWYRQILGQKVEFLVSFYNNEISEKSEIFDDQFSVERPDGSNFTLKIRSTKLEDSAMYFCASCGAYEQYFGPGTRLTVT.

The chain couples TRBV5-5 to TRBJ2-5; perhaps TRBD2 as D (6 bases). Germline V gene sequence: CDR1 SGHKS, CDR2 YYEKEE (reference sequence). This CDR3 comprises 14 residues. The V gene lost 1 base and the J gene lost 3 bases, with 10 bases spanning the gap. CDR3 sequence reads: CASSLTGTEETQYF. DNA of the CDR3: TGTGCCAGCAGCTTGACCGGGACTGAAGAGACCCAGTACTTC.

CDR3 sequence reads: CATSGTGGTEAFF. Written as DNA, the CDR3 is TGTGCCACCAGCGGGACAGGGGGCACTGAAGCTTTCTTT. The chain combines TRBV15 with TRBJ1-1; 11 positions agree with TRBD1. Germline V gives CDR1 LNHNV, CDR2 YYDKDF (reference sequence). The CDR3 extends over 13 amino acids. V lost 5 bases, J lost 4 bases, and 0 bases stayed unmatched.

This clonotype was recorded at least ten times. The chain employs TRBV29-1 and TRBJ2-1, with 9 bases that match TRBD2. The CDR3 is 14 residues long. Germline assignment: CDR1 SQVTM and CDR2 ANQGSEA. V was pared by 5 bases and J by 9 bases, with 11 bases of the junction left unmatched. CDR3 nucleotide sequence: TGCAGCGTTTCCGCAGCGGGAGGTCGGAGTGAGCAGTTCTTC. This gives the protein CSVSAAGGRSEQFF.

This clonotype was observed a handful of times. The genes are TRBV12-3 or TRBV12-4 and TRBJ1-1; tentatively, D is TRBD1 (5 bases). The CDR3 is 13 residues long. Between the trimmed V and J ends, which lost 6 bases and 8 bases, there was a span of 16 bases. As DNA, the CDR3 is TGTGCCAGCAGCGGACCGGGGACGAGGGAAGCTTTCTTT. Translated: CASSGPGTREAFF.

Written as DNA, the CDR3 is TGTGCCAGCACCCTCAGGGGATATCAGCCCCAGCATTTT. Amino acid sequence: CASTLRGYQPQHF. The V call is TRBV28, the J call TRBJ1-5; possibly TRBD1 for D (6 bases). The germline CDR1 and CDR2 sequences are MDHEN and SYDVKM. CDR3 length equals 13 residues. The V end lost 7 bases, the J end lost 5 bases, and 12 bases lay between the germline ends. Combining the CDR3 with reference TRBV28 and TRBJ1-5 gives the whole variable domain DVKVTQSSRYLVKRTGEKVFLECVQDMDHENMFWYRQDPGLGLRLIYFSYDVKMKEKGDIPEGYSVSREKKERFSLILESASTNQTSMYLCASTLRGYQPQHFGDGTRLSIL.

V gene TRBV5-1 combines with J gene TRBJ1-2; TRBD1 matches 8 bases. The germline V gene encodes CDR1 SGHRS and CDR2 YFSETQ. Germline trimming cut 4 bases from V and 0 bases from J; bases unmatched to any gene: 2. The CDR3 contains 14 residues. The CDR3 loop reads CASSTTGANYGYTF. CDR3 DNA sequence: TGCGCCAGCAGCACGACAGGGGCTAACTATGGCTACACCTTC.

The J gene is TRBJ1-5, the V gene TRBV28; D is unclear. Deletions cut 3 bases from V and 3 bases from J, with 12 bases between. Germline CDR1 is MDHEN and CDR2 is SYDVKM. This CDR3 comprises 15 residues. The CDR3 coding sequence is TGTGCCAGCAGTTTTGGTCAGCGGTACAATCAGCCCCAGCATTTT. This codes for CASSFGQRYNQPQHF.

The rearrangement links TRBV12-3 or TRBV12-4 to TRBJ2-5; D call uncertain. The CDR3 spans 12 residues. Trimming took off 2 bases at V and 7 bases at J, with 8 bases between the two ends. The CDR3 reads CASSLPPGTQYF. DNA of the CDR3: TGTGCCAGCAGTTTACCGCCCGGGACCCAGTACTTC.

This clonotype was detected a few times. The chain employs TRBV15 and TRBJ1-5; no reliable D call. Trimming cost V 4 bases and J 7 bases, with 17 bases left between them. Per the germline V gene, CDR1 is LNHNV and CDR2 is YYDKDF (reference sequence). The CDR3 totals 15 residues. This CDR3 reads CATSNRARGGQPQHF. CDR3 DNA: TGTGCCACCAGCAACCGGGCCCGGGGAGGGCAGCCCCAGCATTTT.

The sample holds a few counts of this clonotype. J is TRBJ2-5 and V is TRBV9, with 10 bases aligning to TRBD2. The junction had 12 bases not matched to a gene; V was cut back by 0 bases and J by 4 bases. The CDR3 is 18 residues long. CDR1 is SGDLS and CDR2 is YYNGEE in the germline V gene. This CDR3 reads CASSVGASGSSGPETQYF. Here the CDR3 DNA reads TGTGCCAGCAGCGTAGGGGCTAGCGGGAGCTCGGGTCCAGAGACCCAGTACTTC.

The chain employs TRBV7-2 and TRBJ2-1; 14 nucleotides match TRBD2. CDR3 length: 13 residues. Trimming took 5 bases from V and 15 from J; bases not matched to a gene: 6. Germline-derived CDR1 and CDR2 are SGHTA and FQGNSA. The CDR3 reads CASSPGLAGVMFF. In DNA, the CDR3 is TGTGCCAGCAGCCCGGGACTAGCGGGAGTGATGTTCTTC.

This clonotype was detected a few times. The gene calls are TRBV28 and TRBJ1-1; a weak D match, TRBD1 (6 bases). The length of the CDR3 is 17 residues. V lost 8 bases and J lost 1, with 23 bases in between. Germline V gene lookup returns CDR1 MDHEN and CDR2 SYDVKM. CDR3 DNA sequence: TGTGCCAGCCATAAACGGCAAATCAGGGGTCCGAACACTGAAGCTTTCTTT. Residues: CASHKRQIRGPNTEAFF.

This clonotype appeared a single time. The V gene is TRBV5-4, the J gene TRBJ2-7; D unclear. The CDR3 runs 15 residues. Per the germline V gene, CDR1 is SGHNT and CDR2 is YYREEE (reference sequence). Between the trimmed V and J ends, which lost 1 base and 5 bases, there was a span of 16 bases. The CDR3 loop reads CASSLMASGDDEQYF. CDR3 DNA sequence: TGTGCCAGCAGCTTGATGGCTAGTGGTGACGACGAGCAGTACTTC.

This clonotype was detected only a few times. The chain joins TRBV12-3 or TRBV12-4 to TRBJ1-1; D gene uncertain. CDR3 size: 13 residues. V lost 3 bases, J lost 11 bases, and 16 bases lay in between. The CDR3 region is CASSFSLGMIAFF. The CDR3, as DNA: TGTGCCAGCAGTTTCTCTTTAGGTATGATCGCTTTCTTT.

This clonotype was counted many times. V is TRBV7-9 and J is TRBJ1-5; 9 bases are a match to TRBD1. This CDR3 contains 15 residues. Trimming cost V 0 bases and J 6 bases; bases outside gene matches: 3. CDR1 is SEHNR, CDR2 FQNEAQ, per germline (reference sequence). CDR3: CASSLAGTGLQPQHF. The CDR3 region has the DNA TGTGCCAGCAGCTTAGCGGGGACAGGGCTTCAGCCCCAGCATTTT.

The chain is built from TRBV20-1 and TRBJ2-7, with D perhaps matching TRBD1 or TRBD2 (5 bases each). Germline V gene sequence: CDR1 DFQATT, CDR2 SNEGSKA (reference sequence). The germline V and J ends were trimmed by 3 bases and 4 bases, with 13 bases remaining between them. The CDR3 length is 13 residues. The CDR3 coding sequence is TGCAGTGCTAGCCCGGGGCTGGATTACGAGCAGTACTTC. This encodes CSASPGLDYEQYF.

A few counts support this clonotype. The CDR3 region is CASSLSGRDTEAFF. The DNA of the CDR3 is TGTGCCAGCAGCTTGTCGGGTCGGGACACTGAAGCTTTCTTT. The rearrangement uses TRBV7-2 and TRBJ1-1; D unclear. The CDR3 is 14 amino acids. The ends were cut back, 3 bases at V and 3 bases at J, with 11 bases in the middle. Germline CDR1 reads SGHTA; CDR2 reads FQGNSA.

J is TRBJ2-5 and V is TRBV24-1; D not resolved. CDR3 size: 11 residues. CDR1 and CDR2 from the germline V gene are KGHDR and SFDVKD. Trimming took off 2 bases at V and 5 bases at J, with 2 bases between the two ends. This CDR3 is CATSDSETQYF. CDR3 nucleotides: TGTGCCACCAGTGATTCGGAGACCCAGTACTTC.

This clonotype occurred a few times. CDR3 region: CASSLEAHPAQFF. CDR3 sequence (DNA): TGTGCCAGCAGTTTAGAGGCCCACCCCGCGCAGTTCTTC. The chain is built from TRBV27 and TRBJ2-1; no firm D call. The V and J ends lost 2 bases and 12 bases respectively, with 14 bases between them. CDR3 size: 13 residues. Per germline, CDR1 MNHEY and CDR2 SMNVEV (reference sequence).